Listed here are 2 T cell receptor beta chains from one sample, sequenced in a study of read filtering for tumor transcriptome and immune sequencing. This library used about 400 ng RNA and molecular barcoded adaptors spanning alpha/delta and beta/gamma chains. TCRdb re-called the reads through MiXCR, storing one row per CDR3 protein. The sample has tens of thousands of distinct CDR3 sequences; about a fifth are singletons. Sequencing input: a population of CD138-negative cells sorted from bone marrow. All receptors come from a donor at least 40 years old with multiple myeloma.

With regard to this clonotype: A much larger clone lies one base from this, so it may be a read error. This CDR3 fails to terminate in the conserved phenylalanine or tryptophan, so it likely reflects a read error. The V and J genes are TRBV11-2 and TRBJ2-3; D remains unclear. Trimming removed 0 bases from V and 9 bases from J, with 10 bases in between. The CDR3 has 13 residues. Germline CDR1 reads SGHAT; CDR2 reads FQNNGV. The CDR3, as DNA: TGTGCCAGCAGCTTAGATAGGGATGACACGCAGTATCTT. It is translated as CASSLDRDDTQYL.

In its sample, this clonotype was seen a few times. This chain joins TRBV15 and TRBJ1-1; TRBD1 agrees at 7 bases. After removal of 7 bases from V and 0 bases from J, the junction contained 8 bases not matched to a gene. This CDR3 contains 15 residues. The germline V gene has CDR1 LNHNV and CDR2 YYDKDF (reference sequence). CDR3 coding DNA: TGTGCCACCATTAAAGACAGGGCGATGAACACTGAAGCTTTCTTT. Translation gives CATIKDRAMNTEAFF.